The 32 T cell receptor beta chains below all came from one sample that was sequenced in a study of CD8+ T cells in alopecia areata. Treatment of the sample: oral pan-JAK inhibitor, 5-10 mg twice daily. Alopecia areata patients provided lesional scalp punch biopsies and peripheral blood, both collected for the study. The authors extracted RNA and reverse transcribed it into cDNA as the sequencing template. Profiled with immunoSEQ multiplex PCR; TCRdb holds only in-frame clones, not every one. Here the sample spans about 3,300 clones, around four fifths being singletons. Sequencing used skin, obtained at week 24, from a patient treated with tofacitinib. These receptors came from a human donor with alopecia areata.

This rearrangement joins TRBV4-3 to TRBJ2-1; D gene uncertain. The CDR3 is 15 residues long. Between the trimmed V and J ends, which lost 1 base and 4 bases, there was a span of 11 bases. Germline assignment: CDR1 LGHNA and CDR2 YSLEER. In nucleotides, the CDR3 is TGCGCCAGCAGCCAAGGTTTTGACCCGTACAATGAGCAGTTCTTC. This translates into CASSQGFDPYNEQFF.

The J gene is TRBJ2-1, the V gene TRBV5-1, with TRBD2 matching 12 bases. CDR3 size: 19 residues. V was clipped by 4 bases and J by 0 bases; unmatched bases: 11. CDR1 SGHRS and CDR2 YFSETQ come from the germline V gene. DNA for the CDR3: TGCGCCAGCAGCCCCAAGACTAGCGGGGGATTAAGCTCCTACAATGAGCAGTTCTTC. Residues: CASSPKTSGGLSSYNEQFF.

CDR3 protein: CASSFGQGTTEAFF. In DNA form, the CDR3 reads TGTGCCAGCAGCTTCGGACAGGGGACCACTGAAGCTTTCTTT. The chain links TRBV27 to TRBJ1-1; 9 bases fit TRBD1. Trimming at V came to 6 bases and at J to 4 bases, leaving 6 bases not matched to a gene. The CDR3 contains 14 residues. Germline CDR1 reads MNHEY; CDR2 reads SMNVEV (reference sequence).

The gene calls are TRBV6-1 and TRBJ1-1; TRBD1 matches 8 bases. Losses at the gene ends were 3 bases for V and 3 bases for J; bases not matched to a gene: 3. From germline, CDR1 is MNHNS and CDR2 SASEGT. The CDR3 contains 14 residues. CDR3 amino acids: CASSEAGGYTEAFF. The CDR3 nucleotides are TGTGCCAGCAGTGAGGCAGGGGGCTACACTGAAGCTTTCTTT.

This CDR3 reads CASSLVVRDTQYF. The CDR3 coding sequence is TGTGCCAGCAGCTTAGTAGTGCGAGATACGCAGTATTTT. V gene TRBV7-3 combines with J gene TRBJ2-3, with D unclear. The CDR3 loop spans 13 amino acids. V was cut by 2 bases and J by 5 bases, with 8 bases left in between. The germline V gene encodes CDR1 SGHTA and CDR2 FQGTGA.

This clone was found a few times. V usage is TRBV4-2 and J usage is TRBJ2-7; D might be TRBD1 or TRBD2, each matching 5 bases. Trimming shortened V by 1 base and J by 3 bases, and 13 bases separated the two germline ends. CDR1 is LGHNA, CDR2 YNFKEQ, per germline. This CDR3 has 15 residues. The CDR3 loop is CASSQGAGTGYEQYF. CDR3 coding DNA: TGTGCCAGCAGCCAAGGTGCAGGGACGGGCTACGAGCAGTACTTC.

CDR3: CASSLSGFPYEQYF. CDR3 DNA sequence: TGTGCCAGCAGTTTATCAGGGTTCCCCTACGAGCAGTACTTC. J is TRBJ2-7 and V is TRBV27; no clear D. The CDR3 spans 14 residues. V was trimmed by 0 bases and J by 2 bases, leaving 8 bases between them. Germline loops: CDR1 MNHEY, CDR2 SMNVEV (reference sequence).

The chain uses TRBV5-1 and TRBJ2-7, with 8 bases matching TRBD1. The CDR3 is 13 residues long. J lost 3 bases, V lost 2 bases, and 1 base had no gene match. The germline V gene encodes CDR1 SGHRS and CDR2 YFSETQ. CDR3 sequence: CASSFDRGYEQYF. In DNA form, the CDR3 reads TGCGCCAGCAGCTTCGACAGGGGCTACGAGCAGTACTTC.

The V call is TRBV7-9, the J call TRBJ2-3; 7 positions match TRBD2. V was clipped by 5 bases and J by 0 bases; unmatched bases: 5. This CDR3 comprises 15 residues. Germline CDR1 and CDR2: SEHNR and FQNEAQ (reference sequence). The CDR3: CASSNQAGSTDTQYF. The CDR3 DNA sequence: TGTGCCAGCAGCAATCAAGCGGGGAGCACAGATACGCAGTATTTT. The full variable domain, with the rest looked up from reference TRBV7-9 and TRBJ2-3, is DTGVSQNPRHKITKRGQNVTFRCDPISEHNRLYWYRQTLGQGPEFLTYFQNEAQLEKSRLLSDRFSAERPKGSFSTLEIQRTEQGDSAMYLCASSNQAGSTDTQYFGPGTRLTVL.

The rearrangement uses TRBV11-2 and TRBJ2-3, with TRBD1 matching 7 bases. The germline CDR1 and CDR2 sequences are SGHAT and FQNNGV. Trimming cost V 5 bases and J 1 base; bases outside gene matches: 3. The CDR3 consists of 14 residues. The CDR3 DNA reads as TGTGCCAGCAGCCGACAGGGCGGCACAGATACGCAGTATTTT. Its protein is CASSRQGGTDTQYF. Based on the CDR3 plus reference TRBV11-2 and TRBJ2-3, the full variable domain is EAGVAQSPRYKIIEKRQSVAFWCNPISGHATLYWYQQILGQGPKLLIQFQNNGVVDDSQLPKDRFSAERLKGVDSTLKIQPAKLEDSAVYLCASSRQGGTDTQYFGPGTRLTVL.

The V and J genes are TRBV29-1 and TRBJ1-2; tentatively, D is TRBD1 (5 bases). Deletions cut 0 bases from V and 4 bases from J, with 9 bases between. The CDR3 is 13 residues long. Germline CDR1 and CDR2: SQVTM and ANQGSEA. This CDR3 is CSVEDRAAYGYTF. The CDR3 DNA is TGCAGCGTTGAAGACAGGGCGGCCTATGGCTACACCTTC.

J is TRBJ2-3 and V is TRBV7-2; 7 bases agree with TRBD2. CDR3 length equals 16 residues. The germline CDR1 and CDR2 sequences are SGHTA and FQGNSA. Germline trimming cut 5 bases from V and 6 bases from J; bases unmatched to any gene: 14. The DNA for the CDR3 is TGTGCCAGCAGCCAAGTCTGGTCTAGCGGACATGATACGCAGTATTTT. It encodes CASSQVWSSGHDTQYF. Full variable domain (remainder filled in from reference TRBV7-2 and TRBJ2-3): GAGVSQSPSNKVTEKGKDVELRCDPISGHTALYWYRQSLGQGLEFLIYFQGNSAPDKSGLPSDRFSAERTGGSVSTLTIQRTQQEDSAVYLCASSQVWSSGHDTQYFGPGTRLTVL.

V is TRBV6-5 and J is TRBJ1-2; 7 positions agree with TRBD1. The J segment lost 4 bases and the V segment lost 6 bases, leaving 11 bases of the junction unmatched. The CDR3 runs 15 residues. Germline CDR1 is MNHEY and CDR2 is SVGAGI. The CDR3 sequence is CASSETGNVGYGYTF. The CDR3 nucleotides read TGTGCCAGCAGCGAGACAGGGAATGTGGGCTATGGCTACACCTTC.

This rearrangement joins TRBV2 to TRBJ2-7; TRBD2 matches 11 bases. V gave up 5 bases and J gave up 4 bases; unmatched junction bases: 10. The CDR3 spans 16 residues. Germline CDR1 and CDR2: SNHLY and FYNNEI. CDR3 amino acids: CASSPNSGGASYEQYF. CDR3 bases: TGTGCCAGCAGTCCAAATAGCGGGGGGGCTAGTTACGAGCAGTACTTC.

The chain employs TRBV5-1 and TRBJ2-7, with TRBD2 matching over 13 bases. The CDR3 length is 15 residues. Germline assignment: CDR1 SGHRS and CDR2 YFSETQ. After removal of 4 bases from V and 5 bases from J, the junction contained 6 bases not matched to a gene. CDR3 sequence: CASSITGTSGDEQYF. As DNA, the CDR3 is TGCGCCAGCAGCATAACCGGGACTAGCGGGGACGAGCAGTACTTC.

The CDR3 DNA is TGCGCCAGCAACCTAGCGGGAACCAGCACAGATACGCAGTATTTT. Its protein product is CASNLAGTSTDTQYF. V is TRBV4-3 and J is TRBJ2-3, with 9 bases that match TRBD2. The germline gives CDR1 LGHNA, CDR2 YSLEER. Trimming cost V 7 bases and J 0 bases; bases outside gene matches: 5. The CDR3 covers 15 residues.

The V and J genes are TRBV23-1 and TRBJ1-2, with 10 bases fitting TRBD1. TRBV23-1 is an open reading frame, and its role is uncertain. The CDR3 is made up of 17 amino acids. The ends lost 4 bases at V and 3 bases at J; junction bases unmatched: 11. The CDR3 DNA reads TGCGCCAGCAGTCCCCGGGACAGGGGCCCCCTCTACTATGGCTACACCTTC. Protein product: CASSPRDRGPLYYGYTF.

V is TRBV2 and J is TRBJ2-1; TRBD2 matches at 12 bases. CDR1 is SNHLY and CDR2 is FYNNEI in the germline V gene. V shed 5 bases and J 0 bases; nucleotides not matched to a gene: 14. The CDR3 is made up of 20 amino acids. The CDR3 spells CASSFSLWTSGVSSYNEQFF. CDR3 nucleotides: TGTGCCAGCAGTTTTTCCCTATGGACTAGCGGGGTTAGCTCCTACAATGAGCAGTTCTTC. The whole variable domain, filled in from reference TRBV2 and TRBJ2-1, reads EPEVTQTPSHQVTQMGQEVILRCVPISNHLYFYWYRQILGQKVEFLVSFYNNEISEKSEIFDDQFSVERPDGSNFTLKIRSTKLEDSAMYFCASSFSLWTSGVSSYNEQFFGPGTRLTVL.

The CDR3 coding sequence is TGTGCCTGGAGTGTTTTCGGGACAGGGGGACTTGGAGAGACCCAGTACTTC. Protein sequence: CAWSVFGTGGLGETQYF. V usage is TRBV30 and J usage is TRBJ2-5, with TRBD1 matching over 11 bases. The trim removed 0 bases at V and 4 bases at J, leaving 10 bases unmatched. Germline V lookup: CDR1 GTSNPN, CDR2 SVGIG (reference sequence). The CDR3 totals 17 residues.

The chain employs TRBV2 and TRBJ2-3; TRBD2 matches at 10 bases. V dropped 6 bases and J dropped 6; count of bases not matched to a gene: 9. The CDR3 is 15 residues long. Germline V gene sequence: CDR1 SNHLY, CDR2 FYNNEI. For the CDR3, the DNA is TGTGCCAGCAGGCTTAGCGGGGGGACAGAGGATACGCAGTATTTT. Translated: CASRLSGGTEDTQYF.

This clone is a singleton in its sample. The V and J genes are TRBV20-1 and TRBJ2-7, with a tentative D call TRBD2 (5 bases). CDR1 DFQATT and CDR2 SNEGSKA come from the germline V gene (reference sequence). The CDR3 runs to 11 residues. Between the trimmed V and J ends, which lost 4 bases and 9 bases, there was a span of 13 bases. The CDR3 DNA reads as TGCAGTGCTAACTCGGGGATCGGGCAGTACTTC. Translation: CSANSGIGQYF.

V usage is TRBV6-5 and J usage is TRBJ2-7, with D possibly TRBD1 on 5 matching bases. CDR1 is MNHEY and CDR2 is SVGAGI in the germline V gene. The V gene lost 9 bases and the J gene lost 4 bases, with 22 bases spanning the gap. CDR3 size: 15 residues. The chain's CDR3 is CASLPGRVGYYEQYF. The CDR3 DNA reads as TGTGCCAGTTTACCTGGCAGGGTCGGATATTACGAGCAGTACTTC.

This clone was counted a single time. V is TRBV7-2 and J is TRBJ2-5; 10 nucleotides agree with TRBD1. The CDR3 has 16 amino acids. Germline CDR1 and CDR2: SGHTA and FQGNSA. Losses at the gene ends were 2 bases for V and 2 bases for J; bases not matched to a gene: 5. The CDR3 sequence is CASSLSRDRGQETQYF. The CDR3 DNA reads TGTGCCAGCAGCTTATCAAGGGACAGGGGTCAAGAGACCCAGTACTTC.

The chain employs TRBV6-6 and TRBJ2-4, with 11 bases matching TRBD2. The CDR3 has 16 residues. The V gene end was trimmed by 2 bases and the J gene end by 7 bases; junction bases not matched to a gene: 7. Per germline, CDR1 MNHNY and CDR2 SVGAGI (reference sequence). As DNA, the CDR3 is TGTGCCAGCAGTTACATAGCGGGGGGGCCTGGTAACATTCAGTACTTC. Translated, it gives CASSYIAGGPGNIQYF.

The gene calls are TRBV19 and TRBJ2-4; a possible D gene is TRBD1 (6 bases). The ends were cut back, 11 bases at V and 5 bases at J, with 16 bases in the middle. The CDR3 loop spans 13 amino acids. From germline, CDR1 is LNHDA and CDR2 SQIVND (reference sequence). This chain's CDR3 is CASIGTPQNIQYF. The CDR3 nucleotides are TGTGCCTCCATCGGGACACCCCAAAACATTCAGTACTTC.

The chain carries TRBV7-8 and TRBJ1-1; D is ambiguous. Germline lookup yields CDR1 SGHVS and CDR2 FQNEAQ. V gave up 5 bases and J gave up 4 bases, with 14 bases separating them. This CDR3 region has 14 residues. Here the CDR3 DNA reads TGTGCCAGCAGCCTCTATAAGCGGGGCACTGAAGCTTTCTTT. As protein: CASSLYKRGTEAFF.

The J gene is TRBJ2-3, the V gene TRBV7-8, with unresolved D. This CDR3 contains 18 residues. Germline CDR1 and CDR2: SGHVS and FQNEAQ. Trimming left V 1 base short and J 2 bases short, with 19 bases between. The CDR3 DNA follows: TGTGCCAGCAGCTTAGAGGCAGGTCGATCATACGACACAGATACGCAGTATTTT. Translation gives CASSLEAGRSYDTDTQYF.

The CDR3 DNA reads TGCGCCAGCAGGCGACAGGAGAATGAAAAACTGTTTTTT. It yields the protein CASRRQENEKLFF. The genes are TRBV4-1 and TRBJ1-4, with D possibly TRBD1 on 6 matching bases. V dropped 6 bases and J dropped 5 bases, with 10 bases sitting between them. The CDR3 spans 13 residues. Germline lookup yields CDR1 MGHRA and CDR2 YSYEKL.

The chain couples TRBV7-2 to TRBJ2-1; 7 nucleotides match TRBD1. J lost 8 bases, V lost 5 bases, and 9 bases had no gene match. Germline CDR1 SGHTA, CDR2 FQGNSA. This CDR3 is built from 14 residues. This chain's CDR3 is CASSAQTGWYEQFF. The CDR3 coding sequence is TGTGCCAGCAGCGCCCAGACAGGGTGGTATGAGCAGTTCTTC.

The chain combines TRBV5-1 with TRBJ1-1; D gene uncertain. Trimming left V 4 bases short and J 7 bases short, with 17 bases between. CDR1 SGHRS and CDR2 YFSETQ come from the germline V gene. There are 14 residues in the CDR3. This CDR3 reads CASSTSGLRGEAFF. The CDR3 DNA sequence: TGCGCCAGCAGCACGTCCGGACTTCGGGGTGAAGCTTTCTTT.

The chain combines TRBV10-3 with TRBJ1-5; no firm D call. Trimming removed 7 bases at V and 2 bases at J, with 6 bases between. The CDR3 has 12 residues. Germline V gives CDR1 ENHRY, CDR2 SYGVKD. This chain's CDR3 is CAIIEGNQPQHF. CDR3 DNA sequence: TGTGCCATCATCGAGGGCAATCAGCCCCAGCATTTT.

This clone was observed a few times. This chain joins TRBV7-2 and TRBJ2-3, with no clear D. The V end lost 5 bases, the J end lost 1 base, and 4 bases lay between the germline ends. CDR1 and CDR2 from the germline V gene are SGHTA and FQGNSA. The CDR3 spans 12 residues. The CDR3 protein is CASSQGTDTQYF. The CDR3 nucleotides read TGTGCCAGCAGCCAGGGCACAGATACGCAGTATTTT. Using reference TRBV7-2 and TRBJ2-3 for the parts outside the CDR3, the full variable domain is GAGVSQSPSNKVTEKGKDVELRCDPISGHTALYWYRQSLGQGLEFLIYFQGNSAPDKSGLPSDRFSAERTGGSVSTLTIQRTQQEDSAVYLCASSQGTDTQYFGPGTRLTVL.